The entry that follows covers one T cell receptor beta chain sequence. The Seattle site enrolled patients during active infection and followed them longitudinally. The record originates from a study of blood T cell repertoires in COVID-19. Overall study context: Sample material is recorded as cDNA or gDNA derived from T cells, B-cell-depleted T cells, or PBMCs.

Trimming removed 3 bases at V and 4 bases at J, with 14 bases between. This CDR3 comprises 15 residues. Germline assignment: CDR1 SGDLS and CDR2 YYNGEE. The method was immunoSEQ multiplex PCR; TCRdb's version includes in-frame clones alone and lacks a portion of them. Of a few hundred thousand clones listed, 90% are singletons. This rearrangement joins TRBV9 to TRBJ1-3; D might be TRBD1 (6 bases). This sequence originates from an older woman with COVID-19, enrolled during active disease. Material: peripheral blood. This CDR3 reads CASSAYQGSGNTIYF. CDR3 DNA sequence: TGTGCCAGCAGCGCTTACCAGGGGTCAGGAAACACCATATATTTT.